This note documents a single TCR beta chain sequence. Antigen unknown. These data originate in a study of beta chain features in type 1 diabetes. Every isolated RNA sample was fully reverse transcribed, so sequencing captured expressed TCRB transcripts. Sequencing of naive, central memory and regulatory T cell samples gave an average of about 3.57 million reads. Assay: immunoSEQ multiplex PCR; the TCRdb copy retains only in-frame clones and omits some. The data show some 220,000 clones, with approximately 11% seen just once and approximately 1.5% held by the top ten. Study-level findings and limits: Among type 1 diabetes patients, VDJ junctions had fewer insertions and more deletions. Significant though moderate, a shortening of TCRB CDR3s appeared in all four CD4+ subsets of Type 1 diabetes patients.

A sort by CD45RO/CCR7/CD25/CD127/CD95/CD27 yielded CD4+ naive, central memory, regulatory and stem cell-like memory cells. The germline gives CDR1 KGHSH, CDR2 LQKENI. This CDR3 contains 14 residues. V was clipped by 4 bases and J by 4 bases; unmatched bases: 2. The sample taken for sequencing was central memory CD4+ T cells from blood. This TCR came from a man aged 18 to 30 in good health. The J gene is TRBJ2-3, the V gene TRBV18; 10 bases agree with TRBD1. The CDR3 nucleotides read TGTGCCAGCTCACGGGACAGGGGCCCAGATACGCAGTATTTT. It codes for CASSRDRGPDTQYF.